A single sample gave rise to the 16 T cell receptor beta chains below, sequenced in a study of cytomegalovirus exposure and HLA in healthy donors (dated by TCRdb to the late 2010s). Library generation was performed with the immunoSEQ multiplex PCR assay. For the multiplex PCR, a mixture combining 60 forward primers for TCR Vbeta segments and 13 reverse primers for TCR Jbeta segments was used. The source is immuneACCESS, and TCRdb retained only in-frame sequences with V and J called. Part of the clones is not carried over; for the studies checked, unresolved V genes explain less than half of this, and the remainder is unexplained. Across this sample there are about 120,000 clones, with roughly 70% seen only once. 3% to 4.5% of the sample comes from the top ten. Sequenced: PBMCs. The source is a young man in good health and CMV-seronegative.

The chain employs TRBV19 and TRBJ1-5; tentative D call: TRBD1 (6 bases). The CDR3 spans 17 residues. The V gene lost 5 bases and the J gene lost 0 bases, with 17 bases spanning the gap. CDR1 LNHDA and CDR2 SQIVND come from the germline V gene (reference sequence). The CDR3 DNA reads TGTGCCAGTAGTGGGTCGACAGGCATTTATAGCAATCAGCCCCAGCATTTT. Translating gives CASSGSTGIYSNQPQHF.

The V and J genes are TRBV4-2 and TRBJ1-6; 8 bases match TRBD1. V lost 7 bases to trimming and J lost 10 bases; unmatched junction nucleotides: 6. The CDR3 has 13 amino acids. Germline CDR1 and CDR2: LGHNA and YNFKEQ. CDR3 region: CASNRGGRSPLHF. The CDR3 DNA is TGTGCCAGCAACAGGGGGGGCCGGTCACCCCTCCACTTT.

About this clone: Germline is not matched at one junction end, which may reflect a read error. V gene TRBV10-3 combines with J gene TRBJ1-2; D is possibly TRBD1 (6 bases). The CDR3 is 14 residues long. CDR1 and CDR2 from the germline V gene are ENHRY and SYGVKD. CDR3 nucleotides: TGTGCCGTCAGTGATCGACAGGTTAGAGATGGCTACACCTTC. It encodes CAVSDRQVRDGYTF.

This clone showed up just a few times. This rearrangement joins TRBV29-1 to TRBJ1-2, with 8 bases lining up with TRBD1. V was clipped by 5 bases and J by 8 bases; unmatched bases: 4. Germline CDR1 SQVTM, CDR2 ANQGSEA. The CDR3 extends over 11 amino acids. The CDR3 sequence: CSVRQGPGYTF. The CDR3 bases are TGCAGCGTTAGACAGGGGCCGGGCTACACCTTC.

In nucleotides, the CDR3 is TGTGCCAGCGGGGGCCCGGCGCTTCACGAGCAGTACTTC. It encodes CASGGPALHEQYF. The rearrangement links TRBV7-9 to TRBJ2-7; tentative D call: TRBD1 (6 bases). This CDR3 contains 13 residues. Germline V lookup: CDR1 SEHNR, CDR2 FQNEAQ (reference sequence). The V end lost 8 bases, the J end lost 5 bases, and 16 bases lay between the germline ends.

The chain recombines TRBV10-3 with TRBJ2-2; 7 bases map to TRBD1. Germline loops: CDR1 ENHRY, CDR2 SYGVKD. Germline trimming cut 4 bases from V and 3 bases from J; bases unmatched to any gene: 2. The length of the CDR3 is 14 residues. For the CDR3, the DNA is TGTGCCATCAGTGGAGGGACAGACACCGGGGAGCTGTTTTTT. As protein: CAISGGTDTGELFF.

In this sample, this clone turned up once. The chain is built from TRBV10-3 and TRBJ2-1; 8 nucleotides line up with TRBD1. V dropped 8 bases and J dropped 5; count of bases not matched to a gene: 8. This CDR3 is 14 amino acids long. Germline lookup yields CDR1 ENHRY and CDR2 SYGVKD. The CDR3 loop is CAISGQGTDNEQFF. CDR3 nucleotide sequence: TGTGCCATCTCAGGACAGGGTACGGACAATGAGCAGTTCTTC.

The V and J genes are TRBV5-1 and TRBJ2-7; 7 positions match TRBD1. V shed 4 bases, J shed 0 bases, and the junction held 16 bases outside the gene matches. The germline CDR1 and CDR2 sequences are SGHRS and YFSETQ. The CDR3 is 18 residues long. CDR3 sequence: CASSHERQGHTSSYEQYF. DNA for the CDR3: TGCGCCAGCAGCCATGAAAGACAGGGACATACGAGCTCCTACGAGCAGTACTTC.

This sequence joins TRBV9 and TRBJ1-1; possible D gene TRBD1, 6 bases. Germline V gene sequence: CDR1 SGDLS, CDR2 YYNGEE. This CDR3 region has 14 residues. V dropped 4 bases and J dropped 7 bases, with 17 bases sitting between them. The CDR3 nucleotides are TGTGCCAGCAGCCCCCGGACAGACCCCCTTGAAGCTTTCTTT. This translates into CASSPRTDPLEAFF. The full variable domain, with the rest looked up from reference TRBV9 and TRBJ1-1, is DSGVTQTPKHLITATGQRVTLRCSPRSGDLSVYWYQQSLDQGLQFLIQYYNGEERAKGNILERFSAQQFPDLHSELNLSSLELGDSALYFCASSPRTDPLEAFFGQGTRLTVV.

The genes are TRBV4-2 and TRBJ2-1, with D perhaps TRBD2 (6 bases). The CDR3 sequence is 13 residues long. Germline-derived CDR1 and CDR2 are LGHNA and YNFKEQ. Trimming removed 6 bases at V and 9 bases at J, with 15 bases between. CDR3 in DNA: TGTGCCAGCAGAGGGACGGCGGGGAGTGAGCAGTTCTTC. Its translation is CASRGTAGSEQFF.

The rearrangement joins TRBV4-1 to TRBJ2-2; possible D gene TRBD2, 5 bases. V shed 4 bases and J shed 7 bases, with 16 bases lying between them. CDR1 and CDR2 (germline): MGHRA, YSYEKL. The CDR3 length is 15 residues. CDR3 in amino acids: CASSPHYTRDGELFF. CDR3 bases: TGCGCCAGCAGCCCCCATTACACGAGGGACGGGGAGCTGTTTTTT.

This chain links TRBV2 with TRBJ2-3; weak D call: TRBD2 (6 bases). Germline V gene data show CDR1 as SNHLY and CDR2 as FYNNEI. The V gene lost 5 bases and the J gene lost 2 bases, with 23 bases spanning the gap. CDR3 length: 18 amino acids. CDR3 nucleotide sequence: TGTGCCAGCAGTAACCCCTCCGGCGCGGGAACAACCACAGATACGCAGTATTTT. Encoded protein: CASSNPSGAGTTTDTQYF.

V gene TRBV2 combines with J gene TRBJ1-6; D is unclear. This CDR3 is built from 13 residues. Trimming removed 1 base at V and 9 bases at J, with 7 bases between. Per the germline V gene, CDR1 is SNHLY and CDR2 is FYNNEI. CDR3 nucleotide sequence: TGTGCCAGCAGTGAAGTCGGGGTTTCACCCCTCCACTTT. Its translation: CASSEVGVSPLHF.

The chain combines TRBV7-9 with TRBJ2-7, with D possibly TRBD2 on 6 matching bases. This CDR3 has 15 amino acids. Deletions cut 4 bases from V and 4 bases from J, with 17 bases between. From germline, CDR1 is SEHNR and CDR2 FQNEAQ (reference sequence). The CDR3 reads CASSSDRDLFYEQYF. CDR3 sequence (DNA): TGTGCCAGCAGCTCAGACCGGGACTTGTTTTACGAGCAGTACTTC.

The chain uses TRBV9 and TRBJ1-2; TRBD1 aligns across 8 bases. The CDR3 extends over 14 amino acids. The trim removed 4 bases at V and 8 bases at J, leaving 10 bases unmatched. Germline assignment: CDR1 SGDLS and CDR2 YYNGEE. CDR3 sequence reads: CASSPMTGAGGYTF. CDR3 sequence (DNA): TGTGCCAGCAGCCCGATGACAGGGGCCGGCGGCTACACCTTC. Looking up the rest from reference TRBV9 and TRBJ1-2 gives the full variable domain: DSGVTQTPKHLITATGQRVTLRCSPRSGDLSVYWYQQSLDQGLQFLIQYYNGEERAKGNILERFSAQQFPDLHSELNLSSLELGDSALYFCASSPMTGAGGYTFGSGTRLTVV.

The gene calls are TRBV6-1 and TRBJ2-2; possible D gene TRBD1, 5 bases. V was pared by 8 bases and J by 2 bases, with 12 bases between. In germline, CDR1 is MNHNS, CDR2 SASEGT. CDR3 length equals 14 residues. CDR3 residues: CASAGFINTGELFF. In DNA form, the CDR3 reads TGTGCCAGCGCAGGGTTCATTAACACCGGGGAGCTGTTTTTT.